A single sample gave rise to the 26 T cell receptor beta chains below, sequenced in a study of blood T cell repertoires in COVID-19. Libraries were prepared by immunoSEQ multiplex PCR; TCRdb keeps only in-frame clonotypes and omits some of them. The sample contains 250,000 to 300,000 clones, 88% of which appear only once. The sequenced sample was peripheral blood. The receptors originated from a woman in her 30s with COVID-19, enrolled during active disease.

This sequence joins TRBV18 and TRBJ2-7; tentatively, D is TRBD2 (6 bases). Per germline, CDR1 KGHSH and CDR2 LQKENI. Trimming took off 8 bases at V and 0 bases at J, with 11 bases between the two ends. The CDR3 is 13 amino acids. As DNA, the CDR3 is TGTGCCAGCGGGGGGACTTACTCCTACGAGCAGTACTTC. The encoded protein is CASGGTYSYEQYF.

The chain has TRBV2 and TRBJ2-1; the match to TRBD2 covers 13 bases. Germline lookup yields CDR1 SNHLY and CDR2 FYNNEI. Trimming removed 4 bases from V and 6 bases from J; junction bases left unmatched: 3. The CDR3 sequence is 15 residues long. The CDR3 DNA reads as TGTGCCAGCAGTGCCCGGACTAGCGGGGGCAATGAGCAGTTCTTC. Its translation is CASSARTSGGNEQFF.

The CDR3, as DNA: TGTGCCAGCAGCCCCCGAAGGACAGGGGCAAAACTGTTTTTT. It is translated as CASSPRRTGAKLFF. The rearrangement uses TRBV5-6 and TRBJ1-4, with 9 nucleotides matching TRBD1. Germline V lookup: CDR1 SGHDT, CDR2 YYEEEE. Trimming cost V 4 bases and J 10 bases; bases outside gene matches: 8. CDR3 length equals 14 residues.

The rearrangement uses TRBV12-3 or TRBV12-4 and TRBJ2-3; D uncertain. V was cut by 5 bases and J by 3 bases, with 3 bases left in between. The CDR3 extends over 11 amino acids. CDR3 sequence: CASSETDTQYF. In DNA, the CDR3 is TGTGCCAGCAGTGAGACAGATACGCAGTATTTT.

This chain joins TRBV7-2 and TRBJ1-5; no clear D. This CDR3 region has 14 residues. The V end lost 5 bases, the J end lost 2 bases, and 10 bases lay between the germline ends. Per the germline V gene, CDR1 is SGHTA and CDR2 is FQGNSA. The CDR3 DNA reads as TGTGCCAGCAGCCTAGAACACGGCAATCAGCCCCAGCATTTT. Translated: CASSLEHGNQPQHF. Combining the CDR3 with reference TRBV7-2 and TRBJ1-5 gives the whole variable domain GAGVSQSPSNKVTEKGKDVELRCDPISGHTALYWYRQSLGQGLEFLIYFQGNSAPDKSGLPSDRFSAERTGGSVSTLTIQRTQQEDSAVYLCASSLEHGNQPQHFGDGTRLSIL.

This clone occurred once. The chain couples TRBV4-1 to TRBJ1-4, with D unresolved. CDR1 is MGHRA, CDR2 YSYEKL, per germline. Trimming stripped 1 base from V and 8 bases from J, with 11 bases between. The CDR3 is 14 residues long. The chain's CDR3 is CASSQGYGEEKLFF. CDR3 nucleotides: TGCGCCAGCAGCCAAGGATACGGGGAAGAAAAACTGTTTTTT.

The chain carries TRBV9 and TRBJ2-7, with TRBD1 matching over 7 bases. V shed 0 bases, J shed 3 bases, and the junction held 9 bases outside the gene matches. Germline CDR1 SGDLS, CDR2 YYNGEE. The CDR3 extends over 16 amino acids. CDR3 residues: CASSVGGDSAYYEQYF. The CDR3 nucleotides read TGTGCCAGCAGCGTAGGAGGGGACAGTGCATACTACGAGCAGTACTTC. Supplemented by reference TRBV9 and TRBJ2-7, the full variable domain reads DSGVTQTPKHLITATGQRVTLRCSPRSGDLSVYWYQQSLDQGLQFLIQYYNGEERAKGNILERFSAQQFPDLHSELNLSSLELGDSALYFCASSVGGDSAYYEQYFGPGTRLTVT.

In DNA, the CDR3 is TGTGCCAGCAGCACCGGGACCTACGAGCAGTACTTC. This codes for CASSTGTYEQYF. V and J are TRBV12-3 or TRBV12-4 and TRBJ2-7; TRBD2 is a possible D gene (5 bases). The germline V and J ends were trimmed by 6 bases and 2 bases, with 8 bases remaining between them. The CDR3 spans 12 residues.

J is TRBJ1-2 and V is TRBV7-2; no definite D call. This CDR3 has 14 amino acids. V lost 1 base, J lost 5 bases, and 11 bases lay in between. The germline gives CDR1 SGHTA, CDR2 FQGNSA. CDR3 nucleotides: TGTGCCAGCAGCTTAGATCTGAGGTTATATGGCTACACCTTC. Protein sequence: CASSLDLRLYGYTF. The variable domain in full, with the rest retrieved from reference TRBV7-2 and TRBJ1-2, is GAGVSQSPSNKVTEKGKDVELRCDPISGHTALYWYRQSLGQGLEFLIYFQGNSAPDKSGLPSDRFSAERTGGSVSTLTIQRTQQEDSAVYLCASSLDLRLYGYTFGSGTRLTVV.

The CDR3 sequence: CASSLFSGSTVEQFF. The CDR3 nucleotides are TGTGCCAGCAGCTTATTTAGCGGGAGTACTGTTGAGCAGTTCTTC. V gene TRBV11-3 combines with J gene TRBJ2-1; 9 nucleotides match TRBD2. CDR1 SGHNT and CDR2 YENEEA come from the germline V gene. The CDR3 spans 15 residues. J lost 9 bases, V lost 2 bases, and 8 bases had no gene match.

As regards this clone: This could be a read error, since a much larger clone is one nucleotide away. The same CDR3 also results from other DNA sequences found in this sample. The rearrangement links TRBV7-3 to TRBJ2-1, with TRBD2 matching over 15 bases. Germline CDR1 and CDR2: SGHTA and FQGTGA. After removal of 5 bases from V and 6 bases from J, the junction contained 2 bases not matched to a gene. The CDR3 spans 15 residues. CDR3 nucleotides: TGTGCCAGCAGCCCGGGACTAGCGGGAGGCAATGAGCAGTTCTTC. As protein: CASSPGLAGGNEQFF. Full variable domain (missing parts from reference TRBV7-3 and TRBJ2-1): GAGVSQTPSNKVTEKGKYVELRCDPISGHTALYWYRQSLGQGPEFLIYFQGTGAADDSGLPNDRFFAVRPEGSVSTLKIQRTERGDSAVYLCASSPGLAGGNEQFFGPGTRLTVL.

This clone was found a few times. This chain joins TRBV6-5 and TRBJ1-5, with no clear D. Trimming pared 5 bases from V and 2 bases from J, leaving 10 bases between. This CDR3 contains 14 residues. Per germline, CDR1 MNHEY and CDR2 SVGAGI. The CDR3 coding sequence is TGTGCCAGCAGTCCGAACCGGGGCAATCAGCCCCAGCATTTT. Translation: CASSPNRGNQPQHF.

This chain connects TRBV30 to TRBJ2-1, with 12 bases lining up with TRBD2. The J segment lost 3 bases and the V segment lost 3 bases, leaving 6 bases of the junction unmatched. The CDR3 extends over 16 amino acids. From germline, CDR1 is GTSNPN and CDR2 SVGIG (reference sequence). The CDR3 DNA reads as TGTGCCTGGAGCAGACTAGCGGGAGTGCTCTACAATGAGCAGTTCTTC. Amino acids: CAWSRLAGVLYNEQFF.

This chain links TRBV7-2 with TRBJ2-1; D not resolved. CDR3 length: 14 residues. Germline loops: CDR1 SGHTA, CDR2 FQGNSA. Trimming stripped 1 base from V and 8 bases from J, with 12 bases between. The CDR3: CASSLGAALDEQFF. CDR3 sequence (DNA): TGTGCCAGCAGCTTAGGGGCCGCCTTGGATGAGCAGTTCTTC.

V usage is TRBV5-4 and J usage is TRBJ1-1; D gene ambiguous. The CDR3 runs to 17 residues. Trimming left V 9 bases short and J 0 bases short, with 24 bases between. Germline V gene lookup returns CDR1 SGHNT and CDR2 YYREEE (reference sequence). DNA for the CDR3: TGTGCCAACTTACGAACCCCCCCGAGACACCTGAACACTGAAGCTTTCTTT. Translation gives CANLRTPPRHLNTEAFF.

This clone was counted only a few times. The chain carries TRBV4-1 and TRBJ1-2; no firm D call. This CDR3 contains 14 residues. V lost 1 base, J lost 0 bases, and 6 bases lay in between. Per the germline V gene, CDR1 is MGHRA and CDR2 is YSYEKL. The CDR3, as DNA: TGCGCCAGCAGCCAAGCTGTCGCTAACTATGGCTACACCTTC. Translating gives CASSQAVANYGYTF.

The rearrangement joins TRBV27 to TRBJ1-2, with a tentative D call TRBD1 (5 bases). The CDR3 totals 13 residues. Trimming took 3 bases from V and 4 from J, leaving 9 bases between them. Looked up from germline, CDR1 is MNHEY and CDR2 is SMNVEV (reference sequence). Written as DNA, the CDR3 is TGTGCCAGCAGTTTTGAGGACATCTATGGCTACACCTTC. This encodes CASSFEDIYGYTF.

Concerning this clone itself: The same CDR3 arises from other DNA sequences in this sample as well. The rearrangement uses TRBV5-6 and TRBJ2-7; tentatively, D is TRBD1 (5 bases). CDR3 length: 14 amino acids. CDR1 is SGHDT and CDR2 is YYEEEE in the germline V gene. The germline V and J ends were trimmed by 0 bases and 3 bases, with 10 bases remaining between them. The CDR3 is CASSLGQGGYEQYF. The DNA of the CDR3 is TGTGCCAGCAGCTTGGGGCAGGGTGGCTACGAGCAGTACTTC.

CDR3 DNA sequence: TGCGCCAGCAGCGGCTCGATAGGAGTAGGAGCCAATGAGCAGTACTTC. Residues: CASSGSIGVGANEQYF. V gene TRBV5-1 combines with J gene TRBJ2-7; D gene unclear. This CDR3 region has 16 residues. V dropped 4 bases and J dropped 7 bases, with 24 bases sitting between them. From germline, CDR1 is SGHRS and CDR2 YFSETQ.

As DNA, the CDR3 is TGTGCTAGTGGTTTGGTACGATTCGTAGCAATTTCGAACACTGAAGCTTTCTTT. Translation gives CASGLVRFVAISNTEAFF. The V gene is TRBV12-5, the J gene TRBJ1-1; D gene unclear. This CDR3 is 18 amino acids long. Germline CDR1 reads LGHNT; CDR2 reads FRNRAP. Deletions cut 0 bases from V and 1 base from J, with 18 bases between.

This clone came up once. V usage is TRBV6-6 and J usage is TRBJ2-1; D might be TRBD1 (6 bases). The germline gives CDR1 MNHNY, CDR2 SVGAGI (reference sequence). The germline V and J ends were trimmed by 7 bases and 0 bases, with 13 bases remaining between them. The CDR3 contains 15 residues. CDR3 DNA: TGTGCCAGCACCAACTCAGGGGACTCCTACAATGAGCAGTTCTTC. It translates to CASTNSGDSYNEQFF.

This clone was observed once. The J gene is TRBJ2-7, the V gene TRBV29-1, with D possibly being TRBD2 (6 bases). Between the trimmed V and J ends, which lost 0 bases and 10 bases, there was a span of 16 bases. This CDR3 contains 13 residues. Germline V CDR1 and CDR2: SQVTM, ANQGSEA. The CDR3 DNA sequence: TGCAGCGTTGAAGATCTTGGGGTAGCGGTTCAGTACTTC. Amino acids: CSVEDLGVAVQYF.

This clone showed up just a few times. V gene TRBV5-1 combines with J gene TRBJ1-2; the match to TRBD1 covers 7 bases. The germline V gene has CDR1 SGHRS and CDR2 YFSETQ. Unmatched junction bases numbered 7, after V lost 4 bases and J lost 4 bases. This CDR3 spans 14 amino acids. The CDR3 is CASSHEGQVYGYTF. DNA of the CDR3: TGCGCCAGCAGCCATGAAGGACAGGTCTATGGCTACACCTTC. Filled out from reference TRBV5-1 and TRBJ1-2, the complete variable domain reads KAGVTQTPRYLIKTRGQQVTLSCSPISGHRSVSWYQQTPGQGLQFLFEYFSETQRNKGNFPGRFSGRQFSNSRSEMNVSTLELGDSALYLCASSHEGQVYGYTFGSGTRLTVV.

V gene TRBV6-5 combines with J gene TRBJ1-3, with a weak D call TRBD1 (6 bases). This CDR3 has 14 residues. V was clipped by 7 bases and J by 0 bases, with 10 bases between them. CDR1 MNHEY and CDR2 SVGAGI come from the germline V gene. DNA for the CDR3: TGTGCCAGCAACTTACAGGGCTCTGGAAACACCATATATTTT. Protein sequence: CASNLQGSGNTIYF.

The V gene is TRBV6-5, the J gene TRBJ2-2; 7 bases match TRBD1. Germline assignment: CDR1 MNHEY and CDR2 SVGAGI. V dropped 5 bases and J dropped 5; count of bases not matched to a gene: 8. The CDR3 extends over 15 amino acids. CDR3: CASSPRYRGTGELFF. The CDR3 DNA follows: TGTGCCAGCAGTCCCCGATACAGGGGAACCGGGGAGCTGTTTTTT.

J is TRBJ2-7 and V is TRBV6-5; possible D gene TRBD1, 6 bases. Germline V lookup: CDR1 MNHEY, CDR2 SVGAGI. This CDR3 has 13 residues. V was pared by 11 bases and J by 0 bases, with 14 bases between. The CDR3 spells CASGAGASYEQYF. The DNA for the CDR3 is TGTGCCTCCGGGGCAGGGGCCTCCTACGAGCAGTACTTC.